This T cell receptor beta chain was obtained from a study of T cell clones after liver transplantation (dated by TCRdb to the late 2010s). For context, the study as a whole: ITN030ST, the source of the samples, was a randomized trial that attempted immunosuppression withdrawal within 2 years of liver transplantation. After a pre-transplant mixed lymphocyte reaction, TCRbeta sequencing was used to pinpoint donor-reactive T cell clones, which were subsequently tracked in post-transplant blood. Third party-reactive TCRbeta sequences from pre-transplant MLRs were also identified as an antigen-independent comparator for donor-reactive sequences. Of the eight recipients, a few were HCV-positive, while the remaining recipients had been transplanted for non-autoimmune, non-viral indications. No induction therapy was given to the subjects, and standard immunosuppression was administered until randomization at 12-24 months post-transplant. Tolerance was defined as complete immunosuppression withdrawal for at least one year with no rise in liver enzymes beyond twice the upper limit of normal. The studied cohort comprised 8 liver transplant recipients, 3 classified as tolerant and 5 as non-tolerant. General conclusions and limits of the study: Once repertoire turnover was taken into account, donor-reactive detection showed a significant reduction for CD4 in 7 of 8 subjects and for CD8 in 8 of 8. Low numbers of available donor cells limited the measurable donor-reactive repertoire in a couple of subjects. The decline in donor-reactive sequences exceeded the decline in third party-reactive sequences, suggesting partial antigen-specific deletion that was unrelated to withdrawal success. Without allograft tissue specimens, donor-reactive T cells may have migrated into the graft rather than being deleted. In 5 of 8 subjects, regardless of tolerance or HCV status, circulating donor-reactive CD4 TCRbeta sequences dropped significantly post-transplant. Because of small, heterogeneous patient numbers and non-standardized post-transplant time points, the conclusions were only preliminary.

To define alloreactive TCRbeta sequences, the proliferating CFSE-low cells from the MLR were sequenced. In the CFSE-MLRs, pre-transplant recipient cells were stimulated with donor PBMCs, splenocytes or lymph node cells, or with third-party PBMCs. Randomization to immunosuppression withdrawal applied to every one of the 8 studied subjects. The Qiagen DNeasy Blood and Tissue Kit was used for isolation of genomic DNA. The CDR3 has 16 amino acids, counting the end cysteine and phenylalanine. The entry retains the CDR3 DNA only, 48 bases that are in frame from base 1. CDR1 and CDR2 are read off the germline V gene as SGHTA and FQGNSA. V is reduced by 5 bases and J by 4 bases, leaving a spacing of 18 bases between them. With respect to this clone: Its binding antigen is unknown. There are no base qualities to consult, and no much larger clone falls within one base.

Using immunoSEQ, frozen genomic DNA was subjected to high-throughput TCRbeta CDR3 sequencing, a process that included PCR amplification, mapping, bias correction and internal controls. Regarding the original processing steps: Productive rearrangements were retained, and unique TCRbeta sequences were defined by the CDR3 nucleotide sequence together with the V and J gene. A sequence counted as donor-reactive only if the sequence showed at least 5-fold expansion in CFSE-low cells compared with unstimulated pre-transplant cells and had a frequency of at least 0.01%. Per-subject minimum frequency thresholds, based on the lowest-template unstimulated sample, ensured at least 90% detection power. Jensen-Shannon divergence between the top 1000 TCRbeta sequences post- versus pre-transplant served as the measure of repertoire turnover. Two-sided Fisher's exact tests were used to test for changes in how often donor-reactive sequences were detected. TCRdb holds this immuneACCESS table with in-frame rearrangements only. Some clones are missing; in checked studies, unresolved V genes explain under half, and the rest has no known cause. V, J and clone size are taken as reported in that table, and D and trimming were inferred from the DNA itself. For this sample there are 5,600 or so clones; approximately 29% appear just once. Clones ranked in the top ten supply approximately 5.4% of the sample.

This sequence originates from a human patient who received a liver transplant. After a transplant, some T cells may have been passed on by the graft donor. This sequence uses TRBV7-2 and TRBJ1-5; perhaps TRBD1 is the D gene, with 5 bases matching. The sample was CD4+ T cells from cultured PBMCs. The CDR3 protein sequence reads: CASSPRGAPPNQPQHF. The DNA sequence is as follows: TGTGCCAGCAGCCCAAGGGGCGCACCACCTAATCAGCCCCAGCATTTT.